The clone carrying this TCR beta chain was found a few times. Its antigen is still unknown. The table came from immunoSEQ multiplex PCR; TCRdb's copy has only in-frame clones and leaves some out. This table holds 30,000 to 45,000 clones, 80% found once. This sample stems from a study of a mutant IDH1 vaccine in newly diagnosed glioma. On the study more broadly: Eight vaccine doses were administered to patients at weeks 1, 3, 5, 7, 11, 15, 19 and 23.

Documented time point: week 11, during vaccination. Alongside topical imiquimod, each dose of vaccine comprised 300 ug of mutant IDH1 20-mer peptide. Donors harbored newly found WHO grade 3 or 4 IDH1-mutant, ATRX-lost astrocytomas. The germline V gene encodes CDR1 SGHRS and CDR2 YFSETQ. Deletions cut 4 bases from V and 0 bases from J, with 14 bases between. The CDR3 totals 16 residues. The sample consisted of peripheral blood mononuclear cells (PBMCs), taken from a glioma patient whose treatment included an IDH1 peptide vaccine. V is TRBV5-1 and J is TRBJ1-5; D is ambiguous. This clonotype was obtained from a woman younger than 45 with glioma. Some clones in this sample may be carry-over from other donors' samples. In nucleotides, the CDR3 is TGCGCCAGCAGCCCAGCAGGTTCTTATAGCAATCAGCCCCAGCATTTT. It codes for CASSPAGSYSNQPQHF.